The rows below give T cell receptor beta chains drawn from one sample of a study of identical twins. TCRdb ran MiXCR on the 5' RACE reads and lists one entry per CDR3 protein. The data show fewer than 900,000 distinct CDR3 sequences, with roughly 20% seen just once and 13% held by the top ten. These data were also filed under a second study, of T cells expressing NK-cell markers.

The sequenced sample was PBMCs. Receptors were obtained from a woman aged 18-29 years in good health. Both conserved end residues are part of each CDR3. Fields, in order: clone size, V gene, J gene, D gene, CDR3 DNA, CDR3 protein. D genes are given only for firm matches. For some rows the clone size is stated as once, few or many, or as a class when expanded; others skip it.

.	TRBV19	TRBJ2-2	TRBD2	TGTGCCTTAGCGGGATATACCGGGGAGCTGTTTTTT	CALAGYTGELFF
many	TRBV9	TRBJ2-3	.	TGTGCCAGCAGCGTAGGCGGAGGCTCCACAGATACGCAGTATTTT	CASSVGGGSTDTQYF
once	TRBV28	TRBJ2-7	.	TGTGCCAGCACCTGGGACTTTCTCCGCTACGAGCAGTACTTC	CASTWDFLRYEQYF
.	TRBV27	TRBJ2-1	TRBD2	TGTGCCAGTCGAGGTACTAGCGGGTTGTCGCGGGAGTTCTTC	CASRGTSGLSREFF
.	TRBV6-5	TRBJ2-5	TRBD1	TGTGCCAGCAGTTACCCCGTCGGGCAGGGGGCTAAGACCCAGTACTTC	CASSYPVGQGAKTQYF
few	TRBV5-6	TRBJ2-5	.	TGTGCCAGCAGCCCCGGGTGGACACCAACGGCGGAGACCCAGTACTTC	CASSPGWTPTAETQYF
.	TRBV9	TRBJ2-1	TRBD2	TGTGCCAGCAGCGTAGGGGAACTAGCGGGAGATGAGCAGTTCTTC	CASSVGELAGDEQFF
few	TRBV7-4	TRBJ2-1	.	TGTGCCAGCAGCGCACCACCGGGACCATTAAATGAGCAGTTCTTC	CASSAPPGPLNEQFF
many	TRBV5-1	TRBJ2-3	.	TGCGCCAGCAGCTTGGGGACTGCCACAGATACGCAGTATTTT	CASSLGTATDTQYF
few	TRBV5-1	TRBJ2-1	TRBD1	TGCGCCAGCAGCACGGCCCGGGACAGGCTGGATGAGCAGTTCTTC	CASSTARDRLDEQFF
.	TRBV10-2	TRBJ1-2	.	TGCGCCACCGCGGGGCGGGCGTTGGACTATGGCTACACCTTC	CATAGRALDYGYTF
.	TRBV12-3/TRBV12-4	TRBJ1-6	.	TGTGCCAGCAGTTTAGGGGGGGGGCTGGGTAATTCACCCCTCCACTTT	CASSLGGGLGNSPLHF
.	TRBV20-1	TRBJ1-1	TRBD1	TGCAGTGCTAGAGAGGGCAGGGGGTATGAGAACACTGAAGCTTTCTTT	CSAREGRGYENTEAFF
.	TRBV4-3	TRBJ2-1	.	TGCGCCAGCAGCCAAGGGTTTGCCTACAATGAGCAGTTCTTC	CASSQGFAYNEQFF
.	TRBV18	TRBJ1-6	.	TGTGCCAGCTCATCAAACCAGATTGATAATTCACCCCTCCACTTT	CASSSNQIDNSPLHF
.	TRBV7-6	TRBJ2-3	.	TGTGCCAGCAGCTGGCGGACAGCCGATACGCAGTATTTT	CASSWRTADTQYF